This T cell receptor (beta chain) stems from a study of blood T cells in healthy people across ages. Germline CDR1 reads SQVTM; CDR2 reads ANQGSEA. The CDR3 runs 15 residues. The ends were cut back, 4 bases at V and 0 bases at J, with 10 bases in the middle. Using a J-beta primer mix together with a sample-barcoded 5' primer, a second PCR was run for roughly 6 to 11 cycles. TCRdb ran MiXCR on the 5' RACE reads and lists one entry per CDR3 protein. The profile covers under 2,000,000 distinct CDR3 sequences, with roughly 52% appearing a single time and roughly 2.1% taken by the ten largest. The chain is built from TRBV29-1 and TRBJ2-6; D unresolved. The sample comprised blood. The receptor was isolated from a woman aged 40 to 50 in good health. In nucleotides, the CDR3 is TGCAGCGTTGTGGCGTTCAGCTCTGGGGCCAACGTCCTGACTTTC. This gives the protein CSVVAFSSGANVLTF.